A single T cell receptor beta chain is shown here with its context. What this receptor recognizes is not known. The sample holds no much larger clone one base away, and base qualities are not on file. The source of the sample is a study of technical replicates of blood from a handful of donors (dated by TCRdb to about 2017). For CDR1 and CDR2, the germline V gene (reference sequence) lists MNHEY and SMNVEV. Reading from cysteine to phenylalanine, the CDR3 counts 17 amino acids. Just CDR3 DNA is preserved here, 51 bases in frame from base 1. For this chain, trimming is 8 bases at the V end and 1 base at the J end, and the number of junction bases without a gene match is 16. The library was built by means of the immunoSEQ multiplex PCR assay. TCRdb stores this immuneACCESS table with in-frame sequences only. Part of the clones is absent; in the studies checked, under half of the shortfall reflects unresolved V genes, and no reason is known for the rest. A total of 70,000 or so clones appear in this sample, about nine tenths of them only once. The top ten clonotypes cover 0.37% of the sample.

The sample comprised T cells isolated from PBMCs. The sequence derives from a human donor in good health. Some clones in this sample may be carry-over from other donors' samples. The chain links TRBV27 with TRBJ2-7, with TRBD1 identical over 8 junction bases. The DNA sequence is TGTGCCAGCTCCCGGGCAGGTGGCAGGGGGCCTTCCTACGAGCAGTACTTC. It codes for CASSRAGGRGPSYEQYF.